The subject of this entry is one TCR beta chain. TCRdb's copy holds only in-frame clones and misses some; the assay was immunoSEQ multiplex PCR. The repertoire consists of some 250,000 clones, with around 85% occurring once and the leading ten covering 2.5% to 3.5%. Unmatched junction bases numbered 6, after V lost 3 bases and J lost 7 bases. The CDR3 totals 14 residues. Germline V CDR1 and CDR2: MNHEY, SMNVEV (reference sequence). The entry originates in a study of blood T cell repertoires in COVID-19. This clonotype was obtained from a woman aged 25 to 39 who had recovered from COVID-19. The sequenced sample consisted of peripheral blood. V usage is TRBV27 and J usage is TRBJ1-2; 9 bases line up with TRBD1. The CDR3 DNA reads TGTGCCAGCAGTTTTACCGGACAGGGGTTTGGCTACACCTTC. Translation gives CASSFTGQGFGYTF.